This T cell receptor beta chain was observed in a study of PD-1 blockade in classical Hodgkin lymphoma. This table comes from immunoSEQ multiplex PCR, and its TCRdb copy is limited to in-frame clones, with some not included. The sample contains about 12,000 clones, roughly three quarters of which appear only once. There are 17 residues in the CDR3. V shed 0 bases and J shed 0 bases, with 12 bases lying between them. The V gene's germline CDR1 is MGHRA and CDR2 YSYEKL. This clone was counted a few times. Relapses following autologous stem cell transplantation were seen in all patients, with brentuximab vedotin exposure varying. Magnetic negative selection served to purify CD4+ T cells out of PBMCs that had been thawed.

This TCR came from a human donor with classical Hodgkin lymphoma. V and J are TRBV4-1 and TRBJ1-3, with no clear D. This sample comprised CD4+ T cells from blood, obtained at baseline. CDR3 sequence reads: CASSQDKQLNSGNTIYF. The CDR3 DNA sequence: TGCGCCAGCAGCCAAGATAAACAACTCAACTCTGGAAACACCATATATTTT.